This TCR beta chain is from a study of blood T cell repertoires in COVID-19. Looking at the study overall: Donors in the United States, Italy and Spain gave samples during acute or convalescent COVID-19. From T cells, B-cell-depleted T cells, or PBMCs came the material, which was cDNA or gDNA.

Methods used by the authors: By means of reference gene primer amplification, nucleated cell counts were estimated. TCRdb keeps only in-frame clones here, not all; method: immunoSEQ multiplex PCR. D and trimming were read from the DNA, whereas the V and J calls and clone size are those reported in that table. The sample contains 110,000 to 150,000 clones, over 75% of which appear only once. The CDR3 has 14 amino acids. The trim removed 5 bases at V and 3 bases at J, leaving 2 bases unmatched. Per the germline V gene, CDR1 is LGHNT and CDR2 is FRNRAP. This TCR was sampled from a woman aged 55 to 70 with active COVID-19. V and J are TRBV12-5 and TRBJ2-1; 9 positions agree with TRBD2. Material for sequencing was peripheral blood. The CDR3, as DNA: TGTGCTAGTGGTCGTAGCGGGAGCTACAATGAGCAGTTCTTC. It specifies CASGRSGSYNEQFF.